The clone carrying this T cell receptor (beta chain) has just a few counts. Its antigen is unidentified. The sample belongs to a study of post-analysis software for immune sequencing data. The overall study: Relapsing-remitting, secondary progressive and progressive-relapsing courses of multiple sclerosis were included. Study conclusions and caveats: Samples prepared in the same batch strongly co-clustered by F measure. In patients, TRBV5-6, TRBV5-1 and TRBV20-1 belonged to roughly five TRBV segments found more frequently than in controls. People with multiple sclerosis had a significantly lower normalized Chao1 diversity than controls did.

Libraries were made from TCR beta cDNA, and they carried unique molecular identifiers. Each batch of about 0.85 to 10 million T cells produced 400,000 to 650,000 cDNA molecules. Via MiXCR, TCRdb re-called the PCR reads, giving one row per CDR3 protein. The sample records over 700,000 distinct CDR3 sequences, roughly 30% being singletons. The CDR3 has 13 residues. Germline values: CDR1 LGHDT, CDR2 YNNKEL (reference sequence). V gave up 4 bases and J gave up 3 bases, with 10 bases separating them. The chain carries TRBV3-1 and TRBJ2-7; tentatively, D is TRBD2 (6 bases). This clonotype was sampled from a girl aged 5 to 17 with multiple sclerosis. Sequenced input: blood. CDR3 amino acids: CASSLSGVYEQYF. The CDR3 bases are TGTGCCAGCAGCCTTAGCGGAGTCTACGAGCAGTACTTC.